Included here is one TCR beta chain sequence, with context. Trimming shortened V by 5 bases and J by 10 bases, and 12 bases separated the two germline ends. The CDR3 length is 12 residues. Germline lookup yields CDR1 MDHEN and CDR2 SYDVKM. These data are taken from a study of CD8 T cells in Susac syndrome. The authors reverse transcribed roughly 0.5 to 1 ug RNA with random hexamers. A single record per CDR3 protein comes from TCRdb applying MiXCR to the immunoSEQ multiplex PCR reads. The sample lists some 130,000 distinct CDR3 sequences; 85% to 95% were seen once. The specimen sequenced was CD8+ T cells from PBMCs. The chain recombines TRBV28 with TRBJ2-1; D possibly matches TRBD1 or TRBD2 (5 bases each). The clonotype was recovered from a human donor with Susac syndrome. The CDR3 DNA follows: TGTGCCAGCAGTACTTGGGACGAAGAGCAGTTCTTC. As protein: CASSTWDEEQFF.